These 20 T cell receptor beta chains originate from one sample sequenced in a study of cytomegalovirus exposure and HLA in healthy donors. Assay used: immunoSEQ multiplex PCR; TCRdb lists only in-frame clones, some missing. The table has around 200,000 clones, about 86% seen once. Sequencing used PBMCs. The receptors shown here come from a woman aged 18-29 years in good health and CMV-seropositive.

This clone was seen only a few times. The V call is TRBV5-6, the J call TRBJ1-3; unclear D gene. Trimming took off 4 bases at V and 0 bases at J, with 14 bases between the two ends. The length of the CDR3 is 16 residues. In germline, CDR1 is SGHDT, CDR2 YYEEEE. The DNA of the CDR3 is TGTGCCAGCAGCCTATGGACTCCAGACTCTGGAAACACCATATATTTT. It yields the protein CASSLWTPDSGNTIYF.

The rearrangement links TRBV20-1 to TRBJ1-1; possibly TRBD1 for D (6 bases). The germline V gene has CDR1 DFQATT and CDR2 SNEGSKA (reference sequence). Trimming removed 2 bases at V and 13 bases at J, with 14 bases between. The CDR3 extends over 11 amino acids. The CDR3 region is CSARRTASGFF. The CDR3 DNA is TGCAGTGCTAGAAGGACAGCATCAGGTTTCTTT.

The DNA for the CDR3 is TGTGCCAGCAGTCTCCCAGGGACTGAAGCTTTCTTT. This codes for CASSLPGTEAFF. The gene calls are TRBV6-6 and TRBJ1-1; the D gene is possibly TRBD1 (5 bases). This CDR3 is built from 12 residues. Trimming pared 5 bases from V and 5 bases from J, leaving 9 bases between. Looked up from germline, CDR1 is MNHNY and CDR2 is SVGAGI (reference sequence).

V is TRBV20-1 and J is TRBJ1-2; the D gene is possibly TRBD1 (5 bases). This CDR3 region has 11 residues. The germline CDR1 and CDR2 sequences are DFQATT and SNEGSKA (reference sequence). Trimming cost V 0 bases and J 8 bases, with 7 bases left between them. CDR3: CSARERGGYTF. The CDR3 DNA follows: TGCAGTGCTAGAGAAAGGGGCGGCTACACCTTC.

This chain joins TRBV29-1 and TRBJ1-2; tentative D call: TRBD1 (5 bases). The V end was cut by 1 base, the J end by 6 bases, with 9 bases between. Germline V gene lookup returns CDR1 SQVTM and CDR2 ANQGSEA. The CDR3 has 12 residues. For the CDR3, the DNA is TGCAGCGTTGAAGCCAGGGAGGATGGCTACACCTTC. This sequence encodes CSVEAREDGYTF.

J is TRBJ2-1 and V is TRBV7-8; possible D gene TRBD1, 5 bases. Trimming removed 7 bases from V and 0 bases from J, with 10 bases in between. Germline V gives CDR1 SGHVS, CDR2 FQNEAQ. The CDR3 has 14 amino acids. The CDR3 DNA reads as TGTGCCAGCACCAGACAGAGCTCCTACAATGAGCAGTTCTTC. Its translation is CASTRQSSYNEQFF.

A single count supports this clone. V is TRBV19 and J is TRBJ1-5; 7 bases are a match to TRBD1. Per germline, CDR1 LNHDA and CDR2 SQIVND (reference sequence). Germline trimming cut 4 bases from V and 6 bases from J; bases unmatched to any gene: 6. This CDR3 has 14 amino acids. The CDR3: CASSRVGGSQPQHF. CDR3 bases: TGTGCCAGTAGTAGGGTAGGGGGCAGTCAGCCCCAGCATTTT. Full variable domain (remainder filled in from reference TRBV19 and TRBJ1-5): DGGITQSPKYLFRKEGQNVTLSCEQNLNHDAMYWYRQDPGQGLRLIYYSQIVNDFQKGDIAEGYSVSREKKESFPLTVTSAQKNPTAFYLCASSRVGGSQPQHFGDGTRLSIL.

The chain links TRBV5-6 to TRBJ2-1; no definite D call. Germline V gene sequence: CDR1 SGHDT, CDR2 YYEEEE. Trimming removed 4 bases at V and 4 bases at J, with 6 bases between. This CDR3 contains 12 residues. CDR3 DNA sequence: TGTGCCAGCAGCCCGCGTTACAATGAGCAGTTCTTC. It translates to CASSPRYNEQFF.

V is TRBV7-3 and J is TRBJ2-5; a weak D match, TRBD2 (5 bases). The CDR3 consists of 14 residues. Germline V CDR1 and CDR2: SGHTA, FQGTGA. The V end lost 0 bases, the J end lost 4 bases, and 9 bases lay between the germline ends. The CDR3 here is CASSLTGETETQYF. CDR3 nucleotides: TGTGCCAGCAGCTTAACTGGGGAGACAGAGACCCAGTACTTC.

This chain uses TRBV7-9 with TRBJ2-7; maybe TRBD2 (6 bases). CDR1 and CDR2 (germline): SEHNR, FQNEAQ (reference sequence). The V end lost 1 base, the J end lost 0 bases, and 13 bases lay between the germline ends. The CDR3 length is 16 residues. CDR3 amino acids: CASSLGTTFGSYEQYF. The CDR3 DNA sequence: TGTGCCAGCAGCTTAGGGACTACCTTTGGCTCCTACGAGCAGTACTTC.

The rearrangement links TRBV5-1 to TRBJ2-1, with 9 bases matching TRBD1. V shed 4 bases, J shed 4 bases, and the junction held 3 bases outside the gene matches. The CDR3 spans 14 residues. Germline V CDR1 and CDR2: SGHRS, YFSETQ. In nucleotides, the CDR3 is TGCGCCAGCAGCGACAGGGGGAATTACAATGAGCAGTTCTTC. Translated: CASSDRGNYNEQFF.

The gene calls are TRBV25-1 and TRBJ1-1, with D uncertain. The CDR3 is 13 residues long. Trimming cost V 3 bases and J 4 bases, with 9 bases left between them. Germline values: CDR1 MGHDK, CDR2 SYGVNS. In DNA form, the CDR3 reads TGTGCCAGCAGTGACGGAGACGTCACTGAAGCTTTCTTT. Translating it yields CASSDGDVTEAFF.

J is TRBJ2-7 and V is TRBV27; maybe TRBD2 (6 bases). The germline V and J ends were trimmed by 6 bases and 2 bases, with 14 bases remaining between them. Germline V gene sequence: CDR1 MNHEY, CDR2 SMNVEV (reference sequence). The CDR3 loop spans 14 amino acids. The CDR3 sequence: CASRRFGGPYEQYF. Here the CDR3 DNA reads TGTGCCAGCAGAAGGTTCGGGGGTCCCTACGAGCAGTACTTC.

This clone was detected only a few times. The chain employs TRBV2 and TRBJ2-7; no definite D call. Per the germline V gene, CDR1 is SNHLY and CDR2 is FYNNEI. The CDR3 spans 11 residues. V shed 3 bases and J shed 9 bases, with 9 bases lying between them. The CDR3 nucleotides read TGTGCCAGCAGTGAGGCGGTCTGGCAGTACTTC. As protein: CASSEAVWQYF.

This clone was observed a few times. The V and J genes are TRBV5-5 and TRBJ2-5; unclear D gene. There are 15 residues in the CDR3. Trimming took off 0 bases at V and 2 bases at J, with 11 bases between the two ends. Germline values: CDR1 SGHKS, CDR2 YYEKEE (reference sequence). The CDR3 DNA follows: TGTGCCAGCAGCTTGGGAGATCTCATTCAAGAGACCCAGTACTTC. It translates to CASSLGDLIQETQYF. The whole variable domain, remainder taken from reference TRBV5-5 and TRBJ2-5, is DAGVTQSPTHLIKTRGQQVTLRCSPISGHKSVSWYQQVLGQGPQFIFQYYEKEERGRGNFPDRFSARQFPNYSSELNVNALLLGDSALYLCASSLGDLIQETQYFGPGTRLLVL.

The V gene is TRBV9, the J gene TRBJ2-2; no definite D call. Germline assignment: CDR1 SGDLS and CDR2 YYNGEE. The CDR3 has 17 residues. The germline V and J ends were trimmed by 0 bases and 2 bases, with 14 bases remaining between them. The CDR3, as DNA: TGTGCCAGCAGCGTAGACCCCCTAGGAGCAAACACCGGGGAGCTGTTTTTT. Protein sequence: CASSVDPLGANTGELFF.

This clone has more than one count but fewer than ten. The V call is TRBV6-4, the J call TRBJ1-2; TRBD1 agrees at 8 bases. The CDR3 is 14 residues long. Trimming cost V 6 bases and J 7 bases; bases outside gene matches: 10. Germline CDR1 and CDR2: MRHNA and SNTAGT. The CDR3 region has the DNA TGTGCCAGCAGAAATAGGACAGGGAGCTTTGGCTACACCTTC. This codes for CASRNRTGSFGYTF.

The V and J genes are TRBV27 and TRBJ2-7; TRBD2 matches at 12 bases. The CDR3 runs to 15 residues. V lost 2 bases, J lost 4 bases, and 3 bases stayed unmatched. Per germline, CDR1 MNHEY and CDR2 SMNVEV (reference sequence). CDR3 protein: CASSLTSGGLYEQYF. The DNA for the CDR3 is TGTGCCAGCAGTTTAACTAGCGGGGGGTTATACGAGCAGTACTTC.

As DNA, the CDR3 is TGTGCCAGCAGCCCACGGACTAGCGGCAACACCTACAATGAGCAGTTCTTC. It codes for CASSPRTSGNTYNEQFF. V is TRBV5-6 and J is TRBJ2-1, with 10 nucleotides matching TRBD2. Losses at the gene ends were 4 bases for V and 2 bases for J; bases not matched to a gene: 9. This CDR3 contains 17 residues. Germline-derived CDR1 and CDR2 are SGHDT and YYEEEE.

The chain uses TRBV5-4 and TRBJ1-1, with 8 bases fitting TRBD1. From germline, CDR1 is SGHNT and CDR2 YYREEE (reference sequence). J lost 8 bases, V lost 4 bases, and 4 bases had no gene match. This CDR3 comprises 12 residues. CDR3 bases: TGTGCCAGCAGCCGTTACAGGGGGGAAGCTTTCTTT. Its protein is CASSRYRGEAFF.